This TCR beta chain comes out of a study of T-cell reconstitution after alpha-beta-depleted transplantation in children. CDR1 and CDR2 (germline): SEHNR, FQNEAQ (reference sequence). V was pared by 1 base and J by 1 base, with 12 bases between. This CDR3 is 16 amino acids long. Points on this clonotype: What it binds is not known.

Library preparation (for TCRbeta) was performed with unique molecular identifiers. In TCRdb, the PCR reads were re-called with MiXCR into one record per CDR3 protein. In the table there are 540,000 or so distinct CDR3 sequences, roughly 24% of which are singletons. Overall study results and limits: There were reportedly several hundred expanded graft clones from which alpha-beta T cells came about two months after transplant.

The V call is TRBV7-9, the J call TRBJ2-3, with TRBD2 as a possible D gene (5 bases). The receptor's source is a boy in the first two years of life who had a stem cell transplant for acute myeloid leukemia, so the T cells may come from the graft donor. The sample was PBMCs, mostly from graft donor cells, taken 360 days after TCRalphabeta/CD19-depleted stem cell transplant. The DNA of the CDR3 is TGTGCCAGCAGCTTAGGTCTCAGGACTGGCACAGATACGCAGTATTTT. Translating it yields CASSLGLRTGTDTQYF.